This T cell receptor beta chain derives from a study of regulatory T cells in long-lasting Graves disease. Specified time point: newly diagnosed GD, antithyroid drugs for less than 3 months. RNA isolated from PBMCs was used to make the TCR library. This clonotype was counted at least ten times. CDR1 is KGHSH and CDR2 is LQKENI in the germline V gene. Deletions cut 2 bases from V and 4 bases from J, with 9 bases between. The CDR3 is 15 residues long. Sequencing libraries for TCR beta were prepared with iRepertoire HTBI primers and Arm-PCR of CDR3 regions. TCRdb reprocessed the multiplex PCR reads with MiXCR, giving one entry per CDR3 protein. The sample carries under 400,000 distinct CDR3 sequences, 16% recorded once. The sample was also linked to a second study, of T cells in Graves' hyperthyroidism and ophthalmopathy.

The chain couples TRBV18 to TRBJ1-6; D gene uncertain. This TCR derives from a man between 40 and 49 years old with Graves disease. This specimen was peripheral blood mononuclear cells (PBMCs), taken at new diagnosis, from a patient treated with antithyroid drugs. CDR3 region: CASSPTGQYNSPLHF. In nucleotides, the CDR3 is TGTGCCAGCTCACCAACTGGGCAGTATAATTCACCCCTCCACTTT.